This T cell receptor (beta chain) was found in a study of cytomegalovirus exposure and HLA in healthy donors (dated by TCRdb to about 2017). At the level of the whole study: An earlier analysis of approximately 640 of the donors reported 276 Gb of sequence data and roughly 100 million unique TCR beta sequences from 150 million to 200 million T cells. Around 300 gigabases of sequencing data and tens of millions of unique TCR sequences were included in an early release covering about 620 HLA-typed donors. Of the approximately 400 genotyped donors, 80% to 90% were placed in the genetic ancestry cluster associated with self-reported Caucasian donors. The study aimed to test whether cataloging public T cell receptors could reveal signatures of past pathogen exposure. Using immunosequencing, the study profiled T cell repertoires from fewer than 850 subjects and related those repertoires to cytomegalovirus serostatus. Besides the first cohort of approximately 710 subjects, a separate validation cohort made up of about 120 different subjects was used. To predict cytomegalovirus infection status, the study brought together high-throughput TCR immunosequencing, statistical association of individual TCRs with disease status, and machine learning. A later analysis re-examined previously published TCR beta repertoires from just over 650 donors and added high-resolution HLA genotyping to investigate patterns of TCR occurrence. Rather than drawing on any new phenotypic data, the later analysis identified candidate immune exposures from TCR beta sequences and the way those sequences occurred across donors. To decide whether each TCR beta V gene segment behaved as functional or pseudogenic, an earlier analysis of approximately 590 of the donors relied on high-throughput TCR beta sequencing. Donor age, sex, ethnicity and CMV serostatus were compiled alongside the repertoire data. In a later genetic analysis, genome-wide SNP genotypes for about 55% of the roughly 670 donors were used, and that subset was treated as a discovery cohort. Every discovery cohort repertoire had been produced on one sequencing platform. Both class I and class II loci were covered by HLA typing, at four-digit resolution. Typing coverage differed by locus: A, B, C, DRB1 and DQB1 were typed in about 620-630 donors, DQA1 in about 500, DPA1 in around 580, and DPB1 in 472. Roughly five DR-DQ haplotypes were handled as single units for association and clustering because linkage in the cohort was strong. Among several hundred genotyped donors of the cohort, an average of about 220,000 unique TCR beta nucleotide sequences was sequenced per donor, of which roughly 18% were non-productive. General study outcomes and caveats: Specific HLA alleles were associated with 16,951 TCR beta sequences at a false discovery rate of 0.05 in a later analysis. Across donors, most TCR sequences were observed very rarely, whereas some public TCRs were present in many individuals. A cluster of highly shared sequence variants was judged likely to be a technical artifact of the sequencing pipeline. A later analysis reported that several top co-occurrence clusters appeared linked to parvovirus B19, influenza, CMV and Epstein-Barr virus. Strong co-occurrence of HLA alleles, especially DR and DQ, made assigning TCR associations to individual alleles difficult. According to a later analysis, most CMV-associated TCR beta chains appeared to be HLA-restricted, and the HLA associations seemed to be driven largely by CMV exposure. It was suggested by the authors that the approach could potentially be generalized to other disease states and immunological phenotypes. The only immune exposure information available for the cohort was CMV serostatus. In both the original and validation cohorts, the classifier was reported to diagnose cytomegalovirus status with high specificity and sensitivity. A further reported finding was that TCR beta sequences accurately predicted the HLA-A and HLA-B alleles for most subjects in the first cohort. The cohort was sequenced for TCR beta chains only, and without alpha or paired-chain data the features that could be detected were limited. Correlated functional status among segregating V segments might be attributable to linkage disequilibrium, but an unknown experimental factor could not be ruled out. In an earlier analysis of more than 450 of the donors, most TCR beta V segments were observed in productive rearrangements about 90% or about 30% of the time, broadly matching IMGT annotations. A later analysis found that TCR association rates varied across HLA loci, with DRB1 alleles showing the most associated TCRs and HLA-C alleles the fewest. The 87-base-pair reads could not distinguish some IMGT-functional V segments, including TRBV6-2 and TRBV6-3, so those segments were excluded. The study listed 150 to 200 TCR beta chains as associated with cytomegalovirus. According to a later genetic analysis, donors in an Asian-associated ancestry cluster had fewer N-insertions in productive TCRs than the approximately 610-donor mean. In a later genetic analysis, a missense DCLRE1C variant was associated with V-gene and J-gene trimming of TCR beta chains, and the association was replicated in an independent cohort. Because some donors lacked HLA typing at each locus, the association tests relied only on the typed subset. Some 16 rarely observed V segments, including chromosome 9 orphons, were excluded from the earlier analysis of 550 to 700 of the donors because counts were too low. A later analysis found that HLA-associated TCR beta chains were more clonally expanded and had lower generation probabilities than equally common non-associated chains. A few of the identified cytomegalovirus-associated TCR beta chains were confirmed in vitro to be specific for cytomegalovirus antigens. Sequencing depth was assumed to be roughly uniform across donors in the presence/absence analyses, though that assumption may not hold.

The library was built by means of the immunoSEQ multiplex PCR assay. For the multiplex PCR, a mixture combining 60 forward primers for TCR Vbeta segments and 13 reverse primers for TCR Jbeta segments was used. A multiplex PCR assay on genomic DNA amplified the CDR3 region of rearranged TCR beta genes. Amplified TCR beta libraries were sequenced as 87-base-pair reads on the Illumina HiSeq System. For the original study's pipeline: A later analysis counted tens of millions of unique TCR beta chains across the 666 repertoires, and about 10 million of these chains were shared by at least two donors. Raw reads were error-corrected and collapsed into unique sequences by a nearest-neighbor algorithm in which closely related sequences were merged to remove PCR and sequencing errors. CDR3 sequences were aligned to IMGT reference sequences to assign V, D and J gene segments. For a sequence to be retained, a match of at least six nucleotides was required to both a V gene segment and a J gene segment. A rearrangement was called productive if the CDR3 had no stop codons and remained in frame with V and J, and every other rearrangement was called non-productive. Following IMGT convention, CDR3 was defined as the stretch from the second conserved V-encoded cysteine up to the conserved J-encoded phenylalanine. Sequences without an unambiguous match to a single V gene segment were excluded from the earlier analysis of approximately 560 of the donors. In an earlier analysis of some 590 of the donors, a V segment was called functional when productive rearrangements were above 56.7%, and segregating when the standard deviation between donors exceeded 5%. A statistical classification framework was developed to diagnose cytomegalovirus status using the catalog of TCR beta chain sequences. V and J gene assignment, in a later analysis, came from comparing TCR nucleotide sequences with IMGT/GENE-DB human TR gene sequences. A later analysis assigned CDR3 sequences and most-parsimonious VDJ recombination scenarios with the TCRdist pipeline. A later analysis defined each TCR beta chain by its CDR3 amino acid sequence plus V-gene family, and excluded reads lacking a unique V-gene family. A later analysis removed over 500 highly shared, low-generation-probability nucleotide sequences to deal with suspected cross-contamination and a sequencing artifact. A later analysis calculated a clonal expansion index for each public chain from normalized within-repertoire ranks of inferred template counts. In a later analysis, generation probabilities were computed with a VDJ recombination model fitted to out-of-frame rearrangements, and the resulting probabilities were checked against IGoR. Hypergeometric tests were used in a later analysis to score TCR-TCR, TCR-HLA and TCR-CMV co-occurrence, with a repertoire-size bias correction applied to the TCR pairs. In a later analysis, false discovery rates were estimated by permuting HLA or CMV assignments 20 times. In a later analysis, co-occurring TCRs were grouped using DBSCAN, and TCRdist sequence similarity was added for clustering within HLA-allele-positive subsets. Repertoires with fewer than 30,000 or more than 120,000 public chains were left out of co-occurrence clustering, as were four to six repertoires with anomalous nucleotide sharing. TCRdb limited this immuneACCESS table to in-frame rearrangements with V and J called. A share of clones is missing; checked studies link under half to unresolved V genes, and the rest is unexplained. V, J and clone size reflect that table, while D and trimming were determined from the DNA. This sample has some 150,000 clones in its table, and over 65% of those were observed once. The ten largest clones represent under 2.5% of the sample.

This clone was detected only a few times. There is no known antigen for this receptor. Per-nucleotide qualities are absent, and no much larger clonotype sits a single base away. From the cysteine through the phenylalanine, the CDR3 covers 15 amino acids. Only CDR3 DNA remains: 45 bases, in frame from the first base. The germline V gene (reference sequence) gives CDR1 as LNHDA and CDR2 as SQIVND. V trim: 4 bases; J trim: 7 bases; unmatched bases: 8. The cohort was made up of several hundred healthy bone marrow donors. All cohort members were sampled while nominally healthy, although unrecorded immune exposures were likely present. The donor tested CMV seronegative and was one of the 352 seronegative cohort members. Each donor provided a peripheral blood sample, and peripheral blood mononuclear cells were used for TCR beta sequencing. The Qiagen DNeasy Blood Extraction Kit was used to extract genomic DNA from the blood cell samples.

The chain links TRBV19 with TRBJ1-5, and 9 bases in between align with TRBD1. This TCR was sampled from a man aged 25-45 years in good health and CMV-seronegative. The sequenced sample consisted of PBMCs. The nucleotide sequence reads TGTGCCAGTAGTAGAGAAGACAGGGGGGACCAGCCCCAGCATTTT. Translated, it reads CASSREDRGDQPQHF. Joined to the reference TRBV19 and TRBJ1-5 proteins, this CDR3 gives the full variable domain: DGGITQSPKYLFRKEGQNVTLSCEQNLNHDAMYWYRQDPGQGLRLIYYSQIVNDFQKGDIAEGYSVSREKKESFPLTVTSAQKNPTAFYLCASSREDRGDQPQHFGDGTRLSIL.